This T cell receptor (beta chain) was retrieved from a study of post-analysis software for immune sequencing data. Study details: Some patients lacked subtype; others had relapsing-remitting, secondary progressive or progressive-relapsing disease. General study results and limits: Batch-matched samples strongly co-clustered by F measure. A handful of TRBV segments appeared more often in patients than in controls, and TRBV5-6, TRBV5-1 and TRBV20-1 were among these. Controls' normalized Chao1 diversity significantly exceeded that of multiple sclerosis patients.

Notes on this clonotype: Its target is unknown.

Tagging with unique molecular identifiers was a feature of the TCR beta cDNA libraries. One entry per CDR3 protein, called by TCRdb with MiXCR from the PCR reads. This table holds 430,000 or so distinct CDR3 sequences, about 40% found once. Per germline, CDR1 DFQATT and CDR2 SNEGSKA (reference sequence). The CDR3 has 11 residues. V shed 7 bases and J shed 4 bases, with 10 bases lying between them. Sequencing was done on a sample of blood. This TCR was recovered from a girl aged 2-10 years with multiple sclerosis. The J gene is TRBJ1-2, the V gene TRBV20-1; a possible D gene is TRBD1 (6 bases). In nucleotides, the CDR3 is TGCAGTGAAGGGGGTAGCTATGGCTACACCTTC. Translated, it gives CSEGGSYGYTF.